What follows are 9 T cell receptor beta chains derived from one specimen sequenced in a study of blood T cell repertoires in COVID-19. The protocol was immunoSEQ multiplex PCR, while the TCRdb copy is restricted to in-frame clones and leaves out a portion. In the table there are 450,000 to 500,000 clones, over 75% of which are singletons. The sequencing sample was made of peripheral blood. The source is a human donor in a cohort sampled during active COVID-19.

The chain joins TRBV6-6 to TRBJ1-2, with D maybe TRBD1 (6 bases). V dropped 5 bases and J dropped 4 bases, with 14 bases sitting between them. CDR3 length: 14 amino acids. The germline CDR1 and CDR2 sequences are MNHNY and SVGAGI (reference sequence). The CDR3 spells CASSLLQGIYGYTF. The CDR3 coding sequence is TGTGCCAGCAGTCTACTACAGGGAATCTATGGCTACACCTTC.

The rearrangement links TRBV6-5 to TRBJ1-2; no firm D call. This CDR3 is 13 amino acids long. Between the trimmed V and J ends, which lost 2 bases and 0 bases, there was a span of 4 bases. The V gene's germline CDR1 is MNHEY and CDR2 SVGAGI. The CDR3, as DNA: TGTGCCAGCAGTTACGCAGCTAACTATGGCTACACCTTC. Protein sequence: CASSYAANYGYTF.

The genes are TRBV11-2 and TRBJ2-1; 13 positions match TRBD2. Germline values: CDR1 SGHAT, CDR2 FQNNGV. Germline trimming cut 7 bases from V and 7 bases from J; bases unmatched to any gene: 4. The CDR3 totals 14 residues. CDR3 coding DNA: TGTGCCAGCACGGGACTAGCGGGAACGAATGAGCAGTTCTTC. Translated: CASTGLAGTNEQFF.

Comment on this clone: Other DNA sequences in this specimen translate into the identical CDR3. The J gene is TRBJ2-7, the V gene TRBV9, with TRBD2 as a possible D gene (5 bases). V was clipped by 5 bases and J by 2 bases, with 14 bases between them. CDR3 length: 14 amino acids. Germline V gene data show CDR1 as SGDLS and CDR2 as YYNGEE. This chain's CDR3 is CASSPLAGPYEQYF. In DNA, the CDR3 is TGTGCCAGCAGTCCCTTGGCGGGTCCCTACGAGCAGTACTTC.

The J gene is TRBJ2-5, the V gene TRBV3-1 (or the pseudogene TRBV3-2); tentatively, D is TRBD2 (5 bases). CDR1 is LGHDT and CDR2 is YNNKEL in the germline V gene (reference sequence). This CDR3 region has 14 residues. Trimming took off 1 base at V and 9 bases at J, with 15 bases between the two ends. CDR3 coding DNA: TGTGCCAGCAGCCAAGGAGGCCTAGCCGGGGCCCAGTACTTC. Its translation is CASSQGGLAGAQYF.

The genes are TRBV4-3 and TRBJ1-6; D gene uncertain. This CDR3 is built from 16 residues. Germline V gives CDR1 LGHNA, CDR2 YSLEER. Trimming shortened V by 0 bases and J by 6 bases, and 12 bases separated the two germline ends. CDR3 bases: TGCGCCAGCAGCCAAGAAGGATACAGCAGTAATTCACCCCTCCACTTT. Translating it yields CASSQEGYSSNSPLHF.

The V call is TRBV19, the J call TRBJ1-1; 10 nucleotides match TRBD1. CDR3 length: 14 amino acids. Germline V CDR1 and CDR2: LNHDA, SQIVND (reference sequence). V was pared by 8 bases and J by 3 bases, with 6 bases of the junction left unmatched. The CDR3 protein is CASGQGVGDTEAFF. The CDR3 region has the DNA TGTGCCAGTGGACAGGGGGTAGGGGACACTGAAGCTTTCTTT.

The rearrangement joins TRBV7-2 to TRBJ2-3, with 10 bases identical to TRBD2. Germline CDR1 and CDR2: SGHTA and FQGNSA. The ends lost 8 bases at V and 5 bases at J; junction bases unmatched: 7. The CDR3 runs 14 residues. CDR3 region: CASPKREGKDTQYF. As DNA, the CDR3 is TGTGCCAGCCCTAAGCGGGAGGGCAAAGATACGCAGTATTTT.

The genes are TRBV3-1 (or the pseudogene TRBV3-2) and TRBJ1-2; 12 bases map to TRBD1. The J segment lost 9 bases and the V segment lost 2 bases, leaving 10 bases of the junction unmatched. CDR1 is LGHDT and CDR2 is YNNKEL in the germline V gene (reference sequence). CDR3 size: 16 residues. The CDR3 here is CASSQRRDRGQDSYTF. CDR3 in DNA: TGTGCCAGCAGCCAAAGAAGGGACAGGGGGCAGGATAGCTACACCTTC.